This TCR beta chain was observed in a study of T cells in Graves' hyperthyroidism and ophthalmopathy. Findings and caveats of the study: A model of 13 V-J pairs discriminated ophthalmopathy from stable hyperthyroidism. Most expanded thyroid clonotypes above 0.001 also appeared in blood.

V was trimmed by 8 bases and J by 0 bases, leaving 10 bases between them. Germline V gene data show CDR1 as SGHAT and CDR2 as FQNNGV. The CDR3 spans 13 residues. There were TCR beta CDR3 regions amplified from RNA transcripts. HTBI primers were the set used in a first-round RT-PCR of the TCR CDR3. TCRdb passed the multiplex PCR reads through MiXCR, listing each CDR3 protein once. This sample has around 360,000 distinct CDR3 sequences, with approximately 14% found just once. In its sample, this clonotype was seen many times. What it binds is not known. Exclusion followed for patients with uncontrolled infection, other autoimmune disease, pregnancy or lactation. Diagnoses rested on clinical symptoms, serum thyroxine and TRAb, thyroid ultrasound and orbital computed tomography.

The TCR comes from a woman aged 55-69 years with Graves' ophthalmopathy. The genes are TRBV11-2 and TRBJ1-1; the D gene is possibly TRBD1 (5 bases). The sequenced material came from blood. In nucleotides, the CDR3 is TGTGCCAGCGCAGGGAATTTGAACACTGAAGCTTTCTTT. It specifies CASAGNLNTEAFF.